Many counts were recorded for the clone carrying this T cell receptor (beta chain). A single record per CDR3 protein comes from TCRdb applying MiXCR to the 5' RACE reads. Of approximately 40,000 distinct CDR3 sequences listed, 4.8% are singletons. The source of the sample is a study of neurological immune-mediated disorders. The germline V and J ends were trimmed by 2 bases and 7 bases, with 12 bases remaining between them. This CDR3 region has 15 residues. This chain connects TRBV12-3 or TRBV12-4 to TRBJ1-6; D unresolved. The sequencing sample was made of CD4+ T cells from blood. The source of this sequence is a man between 18 and 35 years old in good health. CDR3 protein: CASSLRASGNSPLHF. The CDR3, as DNA: TGTGCCAGCAGTTTACGAGCGTCGGGCAATTCACCCCTCCACTTT.